The 11 T cell receptor beta chains in this list originate from one sample, sequenced in a study of cytomegalovirus exposure and HLA in healthy donors. TCRdb's copy holds only in-frame clones and misses some; the assay was immunoSEQ multiplex PCR. The profile shows about 130,000 clones, roughly 89% of them singletons. The sequencing input was PBMCs. The receptors come from a woman aged 18-29 years in good health and CMV-seronegative.

This clone was seen only a few times. This chain joins TRBV7-9 and TRBJ1-2; D is ambiguous. Germline V gives CDR1 SEHNR, CDR2 FQNEAQ (reference sequence). V lost 3 bases and J lost 2, with 10 bases in between. There are 14 residues in the CDR3. CDR3 bases: TGTGCCAGCAGCTTTACCGGAGTGAACTATGGCTACACCTTC. This encodes CASSFTGVNYGYTF.

V is TRBV7-8 and J is TRBJ2-1; tentative D call: TRBD2 (6 bases). Trimming removed 5 bases at V and 9 bases at J, with 14 bases between. The CDR3 sequence is 13 residues long. The V gene's germline CDR1 is SGHVS and CDR2 FQNEAQ. As DNA, the CDR3 is TGTGCCAGCAGCCTCCCTAGCGTTGGTGAGCAGTTCTTC. This translates into CASSLPSVGEQFF.

This clone was counted only a few times. The CDR3 bases are TGTGCCAGCAGTTTCGGAGATTCGGATGGCTACACCTTC. Protein: CASSFGDSDGYTF. The V and J genes are TRBV27 and TRBJ1-2; D remains unclear. Trimming took 3 bases from V and 6 from J, leaving 11 bases between them. Germline CDR1 MNHEY, CDR2 SMNVEV (reference sequence). This CDR3 has 13 amino acids.

The genes are TRBV6-4 and TRBJ2-1; 8 bases are shared with TRBD1. Germline values: CDR1 MRHNA, CDR2 SNTAGT. The CDR3 sequence is 14 residues long. J gave up 10 bases and V 8 bases, and 13 bases lay outside the gene matches. The CDR3 DNA reads TGTGCCAGCGGACCGACAGGGGCCTCCGCAGAGCAGTTCTTC. Amino acid sequence: CASGPTGASAEQFF.

V and J are TRBV7-9 and TRBJ1-6, with D unclear. CDR1 and CDR2 from the germline V gene are SEHNR and FQNEAQ (reference sequence). V lost 3 bases to trimming and J lost 4 bases, with 7 bases between them. The CDR3 loop spans 14 amino acids. The CDR3 here is CASSLEQYNSPLHF. Written as DNA, the CDR3 is TGTGCCAGCAGCTTGGAACAGTATAATTCACCCCTCCACTTT.

The J gene is TRBJ2-3, the V gene TRBV28, with 7 bases lining up with TRBD2. This CDR3 is 15 amino acids long. The junction had 1 base not matched to a gene; V was cut back by 1 base and J by 0 bases. The germline gives CDR1 MDHEN, CDR2 SYDVKM. In DNA, the CDR3 is TGTGCCAGCAGTTTATCCGGGGGGAGCACAGATACGCAGTATTTT. Translating it yields CASSLSGGSTDTQYF.

This chain uses TRBV4-1 with TRBJ2-7; D may be TRBD1 (5 bases). Germline lookup yields CDR1 MGHRA and CDR2 YSYEKL. V lost 0 bases, J lost 6 bases, and 12 bases lay in between. The CDR3 contains 14 residues. The CDR3 sequence: CASSQDAVRGEQYV. CDR3 nucleotide sequence: TGCGCCAGCAGCCAAGATGCGGTTAGGGGCGAGCAGTACGTC.

The table lists this clone with a count of one. This sequence joins TRBV5-1 and TRBJ2-3; the match to TRBD2 covers 9 bases. This CDR3 is 15 amino acids long. V trimming: 4 bases; J trimming: 3 bases; junction bases outside the gene matches: 6. The germline CDR1 and CDR2 sequences are SGHRS and YFSETQ. The CDR3 sequence is CASSSSAGGTDTQYF. CDR3 in DNA: TGCGCCAGCAGCAGCTCAGCGGGAGGAACAGATACGCAGTATTTT.

The genes are TRBV2 and TRBJ1-1; D unresolved. This CDR3 region has 13 residues. The V end was cut by 1 base, the J end by 3 bases, with 6 bases between. Germline CDR1 and CDR2: SNHLY and FYNNEI. The CDR3 is CASSEEADTEAFF. The CDR3 nucleotides are TGTGCCAGCAGTGAAGAAGCCGACACTGAAGCTTTCTTT. The variable domain in full, with the rest retrieved from reference TRBV2 and TRBJ1-1, is EPEVTQTPSHQVTQMGQEVILRCVPISNHLYFYWYRQILGQKVEFLVSFYNNEISEKSEIFDDQFSVERPDGSNFTLKIRSTKLEDSAMYFCASSEEADTEAFFGQGTRLTVV.

The rearrangement links TRBV5-1 to TRBJ2-7, with 13 bases matching TRBD2. The junction had 5 bases not matched to a gene; V was cut back by 4 bases and J by 4 bases. CDR1 and CDR2 (germline): SGHRS, YFSETQ. The CDR3 contains 15 residues. The CDR3 is CASSLLTSGRYEQYF. The CDR3, as DNA: TGCGCCAGCAGCCTCCTGACTAGCGGGAGGTACGAGCAGTACTTC.

J is TRBJ2-7 and V is TRBV9; TRBD1 might be the D (5 bases). Per germline, CDR1 SGDLS and CDR2 YYNGEE. The CDR3 is made up of 16 amino acids. The germline V and J ends were trimmed by 4 bases and 2 bases, with 19 bases remaining between them. The CDR3 protein is CASSTIGHQPPYEQYV. CDR3 nucleotides: TGTGCCAGCAGCACAATCGGACACCAACCTCCCTACGAGCAGTACGTC.